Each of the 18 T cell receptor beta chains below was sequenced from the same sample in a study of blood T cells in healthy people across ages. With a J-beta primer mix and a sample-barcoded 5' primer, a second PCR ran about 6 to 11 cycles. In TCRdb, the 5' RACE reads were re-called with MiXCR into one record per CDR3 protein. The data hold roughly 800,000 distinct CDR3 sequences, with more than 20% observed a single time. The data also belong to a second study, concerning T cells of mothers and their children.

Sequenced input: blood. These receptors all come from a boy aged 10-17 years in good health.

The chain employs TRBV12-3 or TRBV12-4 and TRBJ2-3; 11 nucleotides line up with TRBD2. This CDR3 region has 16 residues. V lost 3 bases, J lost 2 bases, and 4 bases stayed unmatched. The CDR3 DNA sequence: TGTGCCAGCAGTTTCTATAGCGGGGGGGCCACAGATACGCAGTATTTT. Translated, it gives CASSFYSGGATDTQYF.

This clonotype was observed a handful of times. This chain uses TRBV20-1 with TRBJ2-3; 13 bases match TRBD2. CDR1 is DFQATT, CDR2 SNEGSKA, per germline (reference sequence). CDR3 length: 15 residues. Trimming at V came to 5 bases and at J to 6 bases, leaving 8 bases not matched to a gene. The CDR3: CSALGLAGVTDTQYF. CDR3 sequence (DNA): TGCAGTGCTTTAGGACTAGCGGGAGTGACGGATACGCAGTATTTT.

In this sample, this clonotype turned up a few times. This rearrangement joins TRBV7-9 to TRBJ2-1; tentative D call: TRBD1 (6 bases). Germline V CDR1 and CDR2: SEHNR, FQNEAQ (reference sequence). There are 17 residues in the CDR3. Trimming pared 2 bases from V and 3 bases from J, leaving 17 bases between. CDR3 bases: TGTGCCAGCAGCTTACCTCCCAGGGGCATGGGCTACAATGAGCAGTTCTTC. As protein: CASSLPPRGMGYNEQFF.

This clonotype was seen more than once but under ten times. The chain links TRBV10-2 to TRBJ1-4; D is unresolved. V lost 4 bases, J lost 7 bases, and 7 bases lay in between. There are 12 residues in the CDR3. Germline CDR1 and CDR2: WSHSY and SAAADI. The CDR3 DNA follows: TGCGCCAGCAGTGGTGGGCGTGAAAAACTGTTTTTT. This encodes CASSGGREKLFF.

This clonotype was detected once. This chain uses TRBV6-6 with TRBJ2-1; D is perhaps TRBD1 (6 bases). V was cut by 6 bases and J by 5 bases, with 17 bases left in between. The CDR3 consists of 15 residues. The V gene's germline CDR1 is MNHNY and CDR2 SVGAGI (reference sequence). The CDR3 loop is CASSREQGTNNEQFF. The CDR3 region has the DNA TGTGCCAGCAGCCGAGAACAGGGAACAAACAATGAGCAGTTCTTC.

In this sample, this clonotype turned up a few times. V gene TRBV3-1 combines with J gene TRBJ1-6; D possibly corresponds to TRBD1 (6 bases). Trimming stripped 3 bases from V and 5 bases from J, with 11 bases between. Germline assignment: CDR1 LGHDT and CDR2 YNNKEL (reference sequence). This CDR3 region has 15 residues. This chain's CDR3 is CASSQEDRDNSPLHF. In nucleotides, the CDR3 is TGTGCCAGCAGCCAGGAGGACAGAGATAATTCACCCCTCCACTTT.

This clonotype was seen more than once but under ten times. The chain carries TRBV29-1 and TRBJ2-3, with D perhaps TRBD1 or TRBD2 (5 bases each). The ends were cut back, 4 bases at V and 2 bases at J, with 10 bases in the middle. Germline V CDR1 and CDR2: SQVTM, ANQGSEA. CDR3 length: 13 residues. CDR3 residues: CSVVEGNTDTQYF. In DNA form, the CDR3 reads TGCAGCGTTGTCGAGGGGAACACAGATACGCAGTATTTT.

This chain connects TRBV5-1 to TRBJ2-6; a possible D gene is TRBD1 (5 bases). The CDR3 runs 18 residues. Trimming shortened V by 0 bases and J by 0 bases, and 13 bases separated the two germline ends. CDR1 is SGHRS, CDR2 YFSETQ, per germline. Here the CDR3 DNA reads TGCGCCAGCAGCTTGGTGGCAGGGCTAAGCTCTGGGGCCAACGTCCTGACTTTC. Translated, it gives CASSLVAGLSSGANVLTF.

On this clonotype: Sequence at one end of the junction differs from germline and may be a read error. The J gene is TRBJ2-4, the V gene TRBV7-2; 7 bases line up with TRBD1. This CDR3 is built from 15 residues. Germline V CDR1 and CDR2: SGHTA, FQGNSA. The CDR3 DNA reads TGTGCCAGCAGCTTAGCAGGGGGCGCCAAGAACATTCAGTACTTC. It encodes CASSLAGGAKNIQYF.

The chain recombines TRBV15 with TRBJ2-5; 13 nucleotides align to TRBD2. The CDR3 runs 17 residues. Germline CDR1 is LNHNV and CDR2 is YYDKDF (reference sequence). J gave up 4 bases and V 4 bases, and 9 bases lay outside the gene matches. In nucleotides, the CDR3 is TGTGCCACCAGCAATGGACTAGCGGGAGATGCACTAGAGACCCAGTACTTC. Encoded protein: CATSNGLAGDALETQYF.

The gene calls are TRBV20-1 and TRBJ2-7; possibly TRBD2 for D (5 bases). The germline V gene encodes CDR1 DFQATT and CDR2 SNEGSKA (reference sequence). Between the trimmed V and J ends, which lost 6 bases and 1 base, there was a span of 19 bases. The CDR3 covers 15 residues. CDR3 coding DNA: TGCAGTGCAGACTCCACGGGAAGTCGGTCCTACGAGCAGTACTTC. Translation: CSADSTGSRSYEQYF.

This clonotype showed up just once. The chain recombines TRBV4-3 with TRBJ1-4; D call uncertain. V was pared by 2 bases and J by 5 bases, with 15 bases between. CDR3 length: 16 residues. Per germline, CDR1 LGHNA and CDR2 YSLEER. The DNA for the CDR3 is TGCGCCAGCAGCCAACAGGAGGGCAGGAGCAATGAAAAACTGTTTTTT. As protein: CASSQQEGRSNEKLFF.

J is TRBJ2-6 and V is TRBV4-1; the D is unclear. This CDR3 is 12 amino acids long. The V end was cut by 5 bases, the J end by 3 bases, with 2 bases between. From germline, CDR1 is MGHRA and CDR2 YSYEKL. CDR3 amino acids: CASSYGANVLTF. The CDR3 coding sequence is TGCGCCAGCAGCTATGGGGCCAACGTCCTGACTTTC.

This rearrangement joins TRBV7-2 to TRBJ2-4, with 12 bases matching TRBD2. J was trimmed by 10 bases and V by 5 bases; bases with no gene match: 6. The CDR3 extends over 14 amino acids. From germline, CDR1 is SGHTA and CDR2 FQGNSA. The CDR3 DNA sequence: TGTGCCAGCAGCCCCCCTAGCGGGGGGGCGATTCAGTACTTC. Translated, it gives CASSPPSGGAIQYF.

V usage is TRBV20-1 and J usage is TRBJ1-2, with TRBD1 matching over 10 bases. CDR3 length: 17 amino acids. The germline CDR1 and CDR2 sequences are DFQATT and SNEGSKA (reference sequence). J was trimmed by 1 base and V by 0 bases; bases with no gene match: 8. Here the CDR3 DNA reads TGCAGTGCTAGAGATTATAGGGACAGGGGCCATAACTATGGCTACACCTTC. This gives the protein CSARDYRDRGHNYGYTF.

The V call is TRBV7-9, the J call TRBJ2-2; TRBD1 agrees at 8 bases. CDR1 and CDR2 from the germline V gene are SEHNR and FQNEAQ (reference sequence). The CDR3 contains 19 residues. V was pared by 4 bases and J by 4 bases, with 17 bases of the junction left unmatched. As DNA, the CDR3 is TGTGCCAGCAGCTCCGCGACCCGGACAGGGAAAGTAGGCACCGGGGAGCTGTTTTTT. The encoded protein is CASSSATRTGKVGTGELFF. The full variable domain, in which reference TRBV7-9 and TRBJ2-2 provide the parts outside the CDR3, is DTGVSQNPRHKITKRGQNVTFRCDPISEHNRLYWYRQTLGQGPEFLTYFQNEAQLEKSRLLSDRFSAERPKGSFSTLEIQRTEQGDSAMYLCASSSATRTGKVGTGELFFGEGSRLTVL.

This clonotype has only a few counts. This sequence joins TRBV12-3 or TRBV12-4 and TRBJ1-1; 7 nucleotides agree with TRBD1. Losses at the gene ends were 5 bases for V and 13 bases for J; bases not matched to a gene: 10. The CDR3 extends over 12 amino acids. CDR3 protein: CASSLRDSEVFF. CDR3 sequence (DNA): TGTGCCAGCAGTCTCAGGGACAGTGAGGTTTTCTTT.

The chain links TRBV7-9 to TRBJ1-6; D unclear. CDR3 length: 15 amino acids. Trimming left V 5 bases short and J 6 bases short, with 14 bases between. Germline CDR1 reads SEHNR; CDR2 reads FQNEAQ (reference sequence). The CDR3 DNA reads TGTGCCAGCAGCCCCCCATCTCGGGGTAATTCACCCCTCCACTTT. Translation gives CASSPPSRGNSPLHF.